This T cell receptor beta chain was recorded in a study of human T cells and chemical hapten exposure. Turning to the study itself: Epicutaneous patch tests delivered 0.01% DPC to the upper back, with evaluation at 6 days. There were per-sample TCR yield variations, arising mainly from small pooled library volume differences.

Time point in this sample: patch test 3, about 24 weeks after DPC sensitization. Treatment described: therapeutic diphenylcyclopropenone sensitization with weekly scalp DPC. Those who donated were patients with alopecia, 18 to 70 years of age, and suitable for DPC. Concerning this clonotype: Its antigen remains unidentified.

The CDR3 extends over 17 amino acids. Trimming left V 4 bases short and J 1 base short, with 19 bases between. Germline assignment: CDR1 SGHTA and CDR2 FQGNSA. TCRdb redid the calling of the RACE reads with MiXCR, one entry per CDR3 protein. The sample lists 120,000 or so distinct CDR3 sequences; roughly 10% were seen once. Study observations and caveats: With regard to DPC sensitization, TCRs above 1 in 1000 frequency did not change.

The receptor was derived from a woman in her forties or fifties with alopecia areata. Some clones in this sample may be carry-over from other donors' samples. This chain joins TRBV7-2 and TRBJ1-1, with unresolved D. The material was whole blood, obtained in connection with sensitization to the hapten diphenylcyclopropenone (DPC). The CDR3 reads CASSSIGLGLRNTEAFF. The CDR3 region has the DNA TGTGCCAGCAGCTCGATAGGTCTGGGGTTGAGGAACACTGAAGCTTTCTTT.